The 13 T cell receptor beta chains in this list originate from one sample, sequenced in a study of glioma-infiltrating T cells after dendritic cell vaccination. The method was immunoSEQ multiplex PCR; TCRdb's version includes in-frame clones alone and lacks a portion of them. The data contain tens of thousands of clones, 85% of them singletons. Time point noted: after dendritic cell vaccination, including at tumor progression/relapse. The sequencing here drew on blood, taken after dendritic cell vaccination. Receptor source: a human donor with glioblastoma.

The chain is built from TRBV9 and TRBJ2-5; 9 positions agree with TRBD2. With 4 bases clipped from V and 5 bases from J, the junction kept 18 bases outside the gene matches. The germline V gene encodes CDR1 SGDLS and CDR2 YYNGEE. The CDR3 has 18 residues. As DNA, the CDR3 is TGTGCCAGCAGCCGTCTGAGTGGCGGGGGGGTTCCCCGGGAGACCCAGTACTTC. It encodes CASSRLSGGGVPRETQYF.

V gene TRBV19 combines with J gene TRBJ2-7; 8 bases map to TRBD2. Germline trimming cut 3 bases from V and 0 bases from J; bases unmatched to any gene: 1. The CDR3 is made up of 14 amino acids. The germline V gene has CDR1 LNHDA and CDR2 SQIVND (reference sequence). CDR3 nucleotide sequence: TGTGCCAGTAGTATTAGCGGGAACTCCTACGAGCAGTACTTC. As protein: CASSISGNSYEQYF.

The V gene is TRBV5-4, the J gene TRBJ1-1, with TRBD1 matching 7 bases. Germline-derived CDR1 and CDR2 are SGHNT and YYREEE (reference sequence). This CDR3 spans 16 amino acids. Losses at the gene ends were 0 bases for V and 4 bases for J; bases not matched to a gene: 9. CDR3 amino acids: CASSLVGRGSFTEAFF. For the CDR3, the DNA is TGTGCCAGCAGCTTGGTCGGCAGGGGGAGTTTCACTGAAGCTTTCTTT.

This clone was seen a single time. The chain carries TRBV7-2 and TRBJ1-1; TRBD1 matches at 11 bases. J lost 2 bases, V lost 5 bases, and 4 bases had no gene match. Germline V CDR1 and CDR2: SGHTA, FQGNSA. The CDR3 length is 15 residues. CDR3: CASSRTGGFNTEAFF. The CDR3 nucleotides are TGTGCCAGCAGCAGGACAGGGGGCTTTAACACTGAAGCTTTCTTT.

The V call is TRBV4-1, the J call TRBJ2-7, with D possibly matching TRBD2 (5 bases). The CDR3 is 15 residues long. The germline gives CDR1 MGHRA, CDR2 YSYEKL. Trimming cost V 0 bases and J 8 bases, with 17 bases left between them. CDR3 sequence: CASSQEAAQRGQQYF. In nucleotides, the CDR3 is TGCGCCAGCAGCCAAGAGGCGGCACAGCGCGGGCAGCAGTACTTC.

The chain carries TRBV6-1 and TRBJ1-5; D gene ambiguous. Germline loops: CDR1 MNHNS, CDR2 SASEGT. The length of the CDR3 is 14 residues. The ends were cut back, 0 bases at V and 3 bases at J, with 6 bases in the middle. The CDR3 DNA reads TGTGCCAGCAGTGAAGCACAGCACAATCAGCCCCAGCATTTT. This encodes CASSEAQHNQPQHF.

The chain links TRBV7-2 to TRBJ2-7; D possibly corresponds to TRBD2 (7 bases). Trimming removed 1 base from V and 0 bases from J, with 16 bases in between. The CDR3 spans 17 residues. Germline V lookup: CDR1 SGHTA, CDR2 FQGNSA. CDR3 coding DNA: TGTGCCAGCAGCTTAGATGGGGGGGGCCGCAGCTCCTACGAGCAGTACTTC. Translated, it gives CASSLDGGGRSSYEQYF.

The chain carries TRBV6-5 and TRBJ2-7; 14 bases line up with TRBD2. J was trimmed by 10 bases and V by 5 bases; bases with no gene match: 7. The CDR3 runs 14 residues. The germline gives CDR1 MNHEY, CDR2 SVGAGI. CDR3 sequence: CASSEPGLAGGQYF. The CDR3 DNA is TGTGCCAGCAGTGAGCCCGGACTAGCGGGAGGCCAGTACTTC.

This rearrangement joins TRBV6-5 to TRBJ1-2, with 7 bases aligning to TRBD1. CDR1 MNHEY and CDR2 SVGAGI come from the germline V gene. With V trimmed by 5 bases and J by 3 bases, 9 bases remained unmatched. The CDR3 covers 15 residues. This CDR3 reads CASSVNRGRDYGYTF. Written as DNA, the CDR3 is TGTGCCAGCAGTGTAAACAGGGGTCGGGACTATGGCTACACCTTC.

CDR3: CASSYQTGGSKNIQYF. CDR3 nucleotide sequence: TGCGCCAGCAGCTACCAGACAGGGGGATCCAAAAACATTCAGTACTTC. V gene TRBV5-1 combines with J gene TRBJ2-4; 9 bases are a match to TRBD1. Germline V lookup: CDR1 SGHRS, CDR2 YFSETQ. The CDR3 length is 16 residues. The V and J ends lost 3 bases and 2 bases, in that order; junction bases with no gene match: 6.

CDR3 coding DNA: TGTGCCAGCAGCTTTTACGGGGGGGCCTCCTACGAGCAGTACTTC. It translates to CASSFYGGASYEQYF. The rearrangement joins TRBV5-4 to TRBJ2-7; TRBD2 matches at 8 bases. The germline V gene has CDR1 SGHNT and CDR2 YYREEE (reference sequence). The CDR3 has 15 amino acids. V lost 2 bases and J lost 0; bases outside the gene matches: 4.

This clone has only a few counts. The rearrangement links TRBV18 to TRBJ1-3; weak D call: TRBD1 (6 bases). Trimming stripped 4 bases from V and 3 bases from J, with 16 bases between. The CDR3 runs to 16 residues. Germline V gives CDR1 KGHSH, CDR2 LQKENI. CDR3 residues: CASSLTRGADGNTIYF. The CDR3 DNA reads TGTGCCAGCTCACTCACCCGGGGGGCAGATGGAAACACCATATATTTT. Combining the CDR3 with reference TRBV18 and TRBJ1-3 gives the whole variable domain NAGVMQNPRHLVRRRGQEARLRCSPMKGHSHVYWYRQLPEEGLKFMVYLQKENIIDESGMPKERFSAEFPKEGPSILRIQQVVRGDSAAYFCASSLTRGADGNTIYFGEGSWLTVV.

This clone showed up just once. This chain connects TRBV14 to TRBJ1-1; 8 nucleotides agree with TRBD1. V lost 5 bases, J lost 0 bases, and 5 bases stayed unmatched. Germline loops: CDR1 SGHDN, CDR2 FVKESK. The CDR3 covers 15 residues. CDR3 in DNA: TGTGCCAGCAGCGGGGGACAGGCGCTGAACACTGAAGCTTTCTTT. It translates to CASSGGQALNTEAFF. Full variable domain (outside the CDR3, taken from reference TRBV14 and TRBJ1-1): EAGVTQFPSHSVIEKGQTVTLRCDPISGHDNLYWYRRVMGKEIKFLLHFVKESKQDESGMPNNRFLAERTGGTYSTLKVQPAELEDSGVYFCASSGGQALNTEAFFGQGTRLTVV.